A selection of T cell receptor beta chains follows, all from one sample in a study of blood T cell repertoires in COVID-19. Using immunoSEQ multiplex PCR, the repertoire was profiled, and TCRdb retains in-frame clones only, with some absent. The sample carries around 130,000 clones, 82% recorded once. Sequencing was performed on peripheral blood. Receptors originate from a woman between 70 and 85 years old with acute or convalescent COVID-19. Each CDR3 is given with its conserved first and last residue. The D gene is left open where the match is weak. Size is omitted from some rows. Given values are once, few, many or a class for expanded clones.

v_call: TRBV24-1
clone_size: NA
j_call: TRBJ2-3
d_call: TRBD1
cdr3_aa: CATSDTLFRTGVEDTQYF
cdr3_nt: TGTGCCACCAGTGATACCCTCTTCCGGACAGGGGTAGAAGATACGCAGTATTTT

v_call: TRBV5-3
clone_size: NA
j_call: TRBJ1-2
d_call: TRBD1
cdr3_aa: CARSYPRQGSNYGYTF
cdr3_nt: TGTGCCAGAAGCTACCCAAGACAGGGATCTAACTATGGCTACACCTTC

v_call: TRBV4-2
clone_size: NA
j_call: TRBJ1-1
d_call: TRBD1
cdr3_aa: CASSQEDRGASEAFF
cdr3_nt: TGTGCCAGCAGCCAAGAGGACAGGGGTGCAAGTGAAGCTTTCTTT

v_call: TRBV7-9
clone_size: NA
j_call: TRBJ2-6
d_call: NA
cdr3_aa: CASVQGSGGANVLTF
cdr3_nt: TGTGCCAGCGTACAGGGCTCGGGAGGGGCCAACGTCCTGACTTTC

v_call: TRBV6-6
clone_size: NA
j_call: TRBJ1-2
d_call: TRBD1
cdr3_aa: CASSFGQGASGYTF
cdr3_nt: TGTGCCAGCAGTTTTGGACAGGGGGCGTCTGGCTACACCTTC

v_call: TRBV10-3
clone_size: NA
j_call: TRBJ2-2
d_call: NA
cdr3_aa: CAISDRPGVDTGELFF
cdr3_nt: TGTGCCATCAGTGACCGTCCAGGGGTCGACACCGGGGAGCTGTTTTTT

v_call: TRBV4-3
clone_size: NA
j_call: TRBJ2-1
d_call: TRBD2
cdr3_aa: CASSQDWTSTHNEQFF
cdr3_nt: TGCGCCAGCAGCCAAGACTGGACTAGCACCCACAATGAGCAGTTCTTC

v_call: TRBV12-3/TRBV12-4
clone_size: NA
j_call: TRBJ1-2
d_call: NA
cdr3_aa: CASHWAPKDGYTF
cdr3_nt: TGTGCCAGTCATTGGGCACCAAAGGATGGCTACACCTTC

v_call: TRBV5-1
clone_size: NA
j_call: TRBJ1-1
d_call: NA
cdr3_aa: CASRRDTGPSGEAFF
cdr3_nt: TGCGCCAGCAGACGGGACACCGGCCCTTCGGGTGAAGCTTTCTTT

v_call: TRBV18
clone_size: once
j_call: TRBJ1-1
d_call: NA
cdr3_aa: CASSPPSVNTEAFF
cdr3_nt: TGTGCCAGCTCACCACCATCTGTGAACACTGAAGCTTTCTTT

v_call: TRBV2
clone_size: NA
j_call: TRBJ1-1
d_call: NA
cdr3_aa: CASSYRVSFEAFF
cdr3_nt: TGTGCCAGCAGTTACAGGGTCTCCTTTGAAGCTTTCTTT

v_call: TRBV4-2
clone_size: NA
j_call: TRBJ2-1
d_call: TRBD2
cdr3_aa: CASRGGANEQFF
cdr3_nt: TGTGCCAGTCGGGGGGGGGCGAATGAGCAGTTCTTC

v_call: TRBV10-3
clone_size: NA
j_call: TRBJ2-2
d_call: NA
cdr3_aa: CAISEPGDTGELFF
cdr3_nt: TGTGCCATCAGTGAGCCGGGGGACACCGGGGAGCTGTTTTTT

v_call: TRBV19
clone_size: few
j_call: TRBJ2-1
d_call: NA
cdr3_aa: CASSPIFRGYNEQFF
cdr3_nt: TGTGCCAGTAGCCCGATATTCAGAGGTTACAATGAGCAGTTCTTC

v_call: TRBV7-2
clone_size: NA
j_call: TRBJ1-2
d_call: NA
cdr3_aa: CASTSGRANYGYTF
cdr3_nt: TGTGCCAGCACCTCGGGAAGGGCTAACTATGGCTACACCTTC

v_call: TRBV7-8
clone_size: NA
j_call: TRBJ1-2
d_call: TRBD1
cdr3_aa: CASSLIIVPQGNYGYTF
cdr3_nt: TGTGCCAGCAGCTTGATTATTGTTCCACAGGGGAACTATGGCTACACCTTC

v_call: TRBV15
clone_size: NA
j_call: TRBJ1-2
d_call: TRBD1
cdr3_aa: CATSSRTGSSYGYTF
cdr3_nt: TGTGCCACCAGCAGTAGGACAGGCTCTTCGTACGGCTACACCTTC

v_call: TRBV5-5
clone_size: NA
j_call: TRBJ1-2
d_call: NA
cdr3_aa: CASSLADNYGYTF
cdr3_nt: TGTGCCAGCAGCTTGGCCGACAATTATGGCTACACCTTC

v_call: TRBV10-3
clone_size: NA
j_call: TRBJ1-1
d_call: NA
cdr3_aa: CAISEGVTEAFF
cdr3_nt: TGTGCCATCAGTGAAGGGGTCACTGAAGCTTTCTTT

v_call: TRBV4-1
clone_size: NA
j_call: TRBJ2-2
d_call: TRBD1
cdr3_aa: CASSHRSDRGWAGELFF
cdr3_nt: TGCGCCAGCAGCCATCGATCGGACAGGGGGTGGGCCGGGGAGCTGTTTTTT

v_call: TRBV2
clone_size: NA
j_call: TRBJ2-5
d_call: TRBD2
cdr3_aa: CASQPAGRGETQYF
cdr3_nt: TGTGCCAGCCAACCCGCGGGGAGGGGAGAGACCCAGTACTTC

v_call: TRBV5-6
clone_size: once
j_call: TRBJ1-6
d_call: NA
cdr3_aa: CASRSYGRTNSPLHF
cdr3_nt: TGTGCCAGCCGGTCATACGGACGGACAAATTCACCCCTCCACTTT

v_call: TRBV19
clone_size: NA
j_call: TRBJ1-1
d_call: NA
cdr3_aa: CASSIVRGQYTEAFF
cdr3_nt: TGTGCCAGTAGTATAGTAAGGGGCCAATACACTGAAGCTTTCTTT

v_call: TRBV4-3
clone_size: NA
j_call: TRBJ1-1
d_call: NA
cdr3_aa: CASSRDQGVNTEAFF
cdr3_nt: TGCGCCAGCAGCCGCGACCAGGGTGTGAACACTGAAGCTTTCTTT

v_call: TRBV18
clone_size: once
j_call: TRBJ2-3
d_call: NA
cdr3_aa: CASSPPGGPSTDTQYF
cdr3_nt: TGTGCCAGCTCACCACCTGGGGGCCCTAGTACAGATACGCAGTATTTT

v_call: TRBV19
clone_size: NA
j_call: TRBJ2-3
d_call: NA
cdr3_aa: CASTGRSTDTQYF
cdr3_nt: TGTGCCTCAACCGGGAGAAGCACAGATACGCAGTATTTT

v_call: TRBV25-1
clone_size: once
j_call: TRBJ1-2
d_call: NA
cdr3_aa: CASSEYGGDIGYTF
cdr3_nt: TGTGCCAGCAGTGAATATGGCGGAGATATTGGCTACACCTTC

v_call: TRBV7-2
clone_size: NA
j_call: TRBJ1-6
d_call: NA
cdr3_aa: CASSLGTGPTPLHF
cdr3_nt: TGTGCCAGCAGCTTAGGAACAGGGCCTACACCCCTCCACTTT

v_call: TRBV6-2/TRBV6-3
clone_size: NA
j_call: TRBJ2-1
d_call: NA
cdr3_aa: CASSKTSLGQFF
cdr3_nt: TGTGCCAGCAGTAAAACTAGCTTGGGGCAGTTCTTC

v_call: TRBV5-4
clone_size: NA
j_call: TRBJ2-1
d_call: NA
cdr3_aa: CASSHGGGPSYNEQFF
cdr3_nt: TGTGCCAGCAGCCATGGGGGGGGCCCTTCCTACAATGAGCAGTTCTTC

v_call: TRBV6-2/TRBV6-3
clone_size: few
j_call: TRBJ1-2
d_call: TRBD1
cdr3_aa: CASSTRDRTNYGYTF
cdr3_nt: TGTGCCAGCAGTACTCGGGACAGGACCAACTATGGCTACACCTTC

v_call: TRBV5-4
clone_size: NA
j_call: TRBJ1-2
d_call: NA
cdr3_aa: CASSLRGNYGYTF
cdr3_nt: TGTGCCAGCAGCTTAAGAGGGAACTATGGCTACACCTTC

v_call: TRBV6-5
clone_size: NA
j_call: TRBJ2-7
d_call: TRBD1
cdr3_aa: CASSPTGSLYEQYF
cdr3_nt: TGTGCCAGCAGCCCGACAGGGTCCCTCTACGAGCAGTACTTC

v_call: TRBV6-2/TRBV6-3
clone_size: NA
j_call: TRBJ1-5
d_call: NA
cdr3_aa: CASSRLDQPQHF
cdr3_nt: TGTGCCAGCAGTCGCCTAGACCAGCCCCAGCATTTT

v_call: TRBV3-1/TRBV3-2
clone_size: NA
j_call: TRBJ1-3
d_call: NA
cdr3_aa: CASSRGSSGNTIYF
cdr3_nt: TGTGCCAGCAGCCGAGGCAGCTCTGGAAACACCATATATTTT

v_call: TRBV7-2
clone_size: NA
j_call: TRBJ2-5
d_call: TRBD2
cdr3_aa: CASSLDAGGQETQYF
cdr3_nt: TGTGCCAGCAGCTTAGATGCGGGGGGGCAAGAGACCCAGTACTTC

v_call: TRBV5-5
clone_size: NA
j_call: TRBJ2-1
d_call: TRBD1
cdr3_aa: CASSLGGGEQFF
cdr3_nt: TGTGCCAGCAGCTTGGGAGGGGGCGAGCAGTTCTTC